What follows are 11 T cell receptor beta chains derived from one specimen sequenced in a study of early T cells in non-severe SARS-CoV-2 infection. Each CDR3 protein gets one entry after TCRdb re-called the 5' RACE reads with MiXCR. The table records fewer than 35,000 distinct CDR3 sequences, approximately 5.3% of them present only once. Sequences were obtained from whole blood. Receptors originate from an adult who was a healthcare worker with PCR-confirmed SARS-CoV-2 infection or an uninfected control (not recorded which).

This clonotype was counted at least ten times. The gene calls are TRBV7-6 and TRBJ2-2; D call uncertain. The CDR3 extends over 13 amino acids. Per germline, CDR1 SGHVS and CDR2 FNYEAQ. Trimming cost V 0 bases and J 5 bases, with 4 bases left between them. The CDR3 protein is CASSLAGTGELFF. CDR3 nucleotides: TGTGCCAGCAGCTTAGCTGGGACCGGGGAGCTGTTTTTT. Full variable domain (outside the CDR3, taken from reference TRBV7-6 and TRBJ2-2): GAGVSQSPRYKVTKRGQDVALRCDPISGHVSLYWYRQALGQGPEFLTYFNYEAQQDKSGLPNDRFSAERPEGSISTLTIQRTEQRDSAMYRCASSLAGTGELFFGEGSRLTVL.

This clonotype turned up a few times. The chain is built from TRBV7-9 and TRBJ1-2; D perhaps matches TRBD1 (5 bases). This CDR3 contains 11 residues. Germline V gives CDR1 SEHNR, CDR2 FQNEAQ (reference sequence). The V end lost 3 bases, the J end lost 10 bases, and 9 bases lay between the germline ends. CDR3 coding DNA: TGTGCCAGCAGCTTGGGGCAGTACTACACCTTC. This translates into CASSLGQYYTF.

This clonotype showed up many times. CDR3 sequence reads: CASSLMNTEAFF. CDR3 nucleotide sequence: TGTGCCAGCAGCCTCATGAACACTGAAGCTTTCTTT. The chain couples TRBV28 to TRBJ1-1; D gene uncertain. This CDR3 spans 12 amino acids. From germline, CDR1 is MDHEN and CDR2 SYDVKM. Trimming took 6 bases from V and 0 from J, leaving 5 bases between them.

This chain links TRBV5-1 with TRBJ2-7; no clear D. Germline-derived CDR1 and CDR2 are SGHRS and YFSETQ. V was pared by 1 base and J by 6 bases, with 5 bases between. The CDR3 length is 11 residues. The CDR3 here is CASSLSREQYF. CDR3 sequence (DNA): TGCGCCAGCAGCTTGAGCCGCGAGCAGTACTTC.

Only a few counts were recorded for this clonotype. The chain carries TRBV20-1 and TRBJ2-7; TRBD1 aligns across 11 bases. The CDR3 extends over 13 amino acids. CDR1 and CDR2 from the germline V gene are DFQATT and SNEGSKA (reference sequence). The DNA of the CDR3 is TGCAGCGGAGGACAGGGGGCGTCCTACGAGCAGTACTTC. This translates into CSGGQGASYEQYF.

This clonotype was found a few times. The V call is TRBV2, the J call TRBJ2-2, with TRBD2 as a possible D gene (6 bases). There are 15 residues in the CDR3. The germline V gene has CDR1 SNHLY and CDR2 FYNNEI. V was shortened by 6 bases and J by 0 bases, with 11 bases between the two germline ends. CDR3 region: CASRGGNTNTGELFF. Here the CDR3 DNA reads TGTGCCAGCAGGGGCGGGAACACGAACACCGGGGAGCTGTTTTTT. The full variable domain, its missing parts supplied by reference TRBV2 and TRBJ2-2, is EPEVTQTPSHQVTQMGQEVILRCVPISNHLYFYWYRQILGQKVEFLVSFYNNEISEKSEIFDDQFSVERPDGSNFTLKIRSTKLEDSAMYFCASRGGNTNTGELFFGEGSRLTVL.

This clonotype was counted between two and nine times. The rearrangement links TRBV18 to TRBJ2-2, with 10 bases fitting TRBD2. V lost 6 bases to trimming and J lost 0 bases; unmatched junction nucleotides: 7. The length of the CDR3 is 17 residues. Germline V CDR1 and CDR2: KGHSH, LQKENI. This chain's CDR3 is CASSPTSGNTNTGELFF. The CDR3 DNA is TGTGCCAGCTCTCCTACTAGCGGGAATACGAACACCGGGGAGCTGTTTTTT.

A few counts support this clonotype. The rearrangement joins TRBV5-1 to TRBJ2-1; 7 bases are shared with TRBD2. The germline V gene encodes CDR1 SGHRS and CDR2 YFSETQ. The V and J ends lost 1 base and 3 bases, in that order; junction bases with no gene match: 4. The CDR3 runs 15 residues. The CDR3 loop is CASSLPGLHYNEQFF. The CDR3 nucleotides are TGCGCCAGCAGCTTGCCGGGACTACACTACAATGAGCAGTTCTTC.

V gene TRBV5-1 combines with J gene TRBJ2-5; D is unclear. The CDR3 covers 16 residues. The germline gives CDR1 SGHRS, CDR2 YFSETQ. Trimming removed 2 bases from V and 5 bases from J, with 19 bases in between. The CDR3 here is CASSFELAVPGETQYF. The CDR3 DNA follows: TGCGCCAGCAGCTTCGAACTCGCAGTTCCCGGGGAGACCCAGTACTTC. The full variable domain, its missing parts supplied by reference TRBV5-1 and TRBJ2-5, is KAGVTQTPRYLIKTRGQQVTLSCSPISGHRSVSWYQQTPGQGLQFLFEYFSETQRNKGNFPGRFSGRQFSNSRSEMNVSTLELGDSALYLCASSFELAVPGETQYFGPGTRLLVL.

This clonotype showed up many times. This chain uses TRBV20-1 with TRBJ2-3; 8 nucleotides line up with TRBD2. Losses at the gene ends were 3 bases for V and 4 bases for J; bases not matched to a gene: 9. The germline gives CDR1 DFQATT, CDR2 SNEGSKA (reference sequence). This CDR3 comprises 15 residues. Here the CDR3 reads CSASRSGSGADTQYF. In nucleotides, the CDR3 is TGCAGTGCTAGTCGGAGCGGGAGTGGGGCAGATACGCAGTATTTT.

The sample holds many counts of this clonotype. The V and J genes are TRBV20-1 and TRBJ1-1, with D possibly TRBD1 on 6 matching bases. Trimming cost V 2 bases and J 4 bases, with 11 bases left between them. The germline gives CDR1 DFQATT, CDR2 SNEGSKA (reference sequence). This CDR3 comprises 13 residues. The DNA for the CDR3 is TGCAGTGCTAGACGAGGGGGTGTCACTGAAGCTTTCTTT. Protein: CSARRGGVTEAFF.